This TCR beta chain originates from a study of EBV T-cell therapy then PD-1 blockade in nasopharyngeal carcinoma. Treatment here: AdE1-LMPpoly-expanded autologous EBV-specific T-cell therapy followed by anti-PD-1 nivolumab. CDR1 and CDR2 (germline): SNHLY, FYNNEI. The CDR3 consists of 14 residues. Trimming at V came to 8 bases and at J to 0 bases, leaving 3 bases not matched to a gene. A word on this clone: Its antigen is currently unknown.

The repertoire was sequenced with immunoSEQ multiplex PCR; TCRdb's copy has only in-frame clones and lacks some. The sample contains 20,000 to 25,000 clones, under 90% of which appear only once. Specimen: CD8+ T cells from blood, collected at approximately day 64 from a patient whose treatment included autologous EBV-specific T cells and nivolumab. The clonotype comes from a middle-aged man with nasopharyngeal carcinoma. The chain couples TRBV2 to TRBJ2-1; 8 bases are shared with TRBD1. The CDR3 DNA follows: TGTGCCAGCCCCGACAGGGGCTCCTACAATGAGCAGTTCTTC. Translation gives CASPDRGSYNEQFF. Combining the CDR3 with reference TRBV2 and TRBJ2-1 gives the whole variable domain EPEVTQTPSHQVTQMGQEVILRCVPISNHLYFYWYRQILGQKVEFLVSFYNNEISEKSEIFDDQFSVERPDGSNFTLKIRSTKLEDSAMYFCASPDRGSYNEQFFGPGTRLTVL.